The 26 T cell receptor beta chains listed next were all sequenced from one sample in a study of glioma-infiltrating T cells. Using RNA template, CDR3s of TCR alpha and beta were amplified with iRepertoire arm-PCR. From the multiplex PCR reads, TCRdb called clonotypes with MiXCR, one entry per CDR3 protein. The sample has around 90,000 distinct CDR3 sequences; 35% to 45% are singletons. The source material was glioma tissue, nonneoplastic brain tissue, or PBMCs (not recorded which). These TCRs come from a human donor with low-grade glioma or glioblastoma, undergoing nonglioma brain surgery, or in good health (not recorded which).

This clonotype turned up a few times. This rearrangement joins TRBV12-3 or TRBV12-4 to TRBJ2-5; the D gene is possibly TRBD2 (7 bases). This CDR3 comprises 13 residues. Between the trimmed V and J ends, which lost 7 bases and 6 bases, there was a span of 15 bases. The CDR3 nucleotides read TGTGCCAGCAAAAGGGGGGGGGCGAAGACCCAGTACTTC. Encoded protein: CASKRGGAKTQYF.

On this clonotype itself: The limits of the CDR3 on the DNA are not certain, so only TCRdb's listed CDR3 is given. The V and J genes are TRBV6-1 and TRBJ2-7; the tabulated D call, TRBD2, remains unverified against the DNA. The V gene's germline CDR1 is MNHNS and CDR2 SASEGT. The CDR3 region is 23 residues in length, termini included. CDR3 in amino acids: CAHPEDSSFYICSASWDGYEQYF.

A single count supports this clonotype. The chain combines TRBV4-1 with TRBJ2-7; D ambiguous. The CDR3 covers 14 residues. Trimming stripped 0 bases from V and 5 bases from J, with 11 bases between. Germline CDR1 is MGHRA and CDR2 is YSYEKL. CDR3: CASSQEGSSHEQYF. Here the CDR3 DNA reads TGCGCCAGCAGCCAAGAGGGTAGCAGCCACGAGCAGTACTTC.

This clonotype was seen many times. The rearrangement uses TRBV4-1 and TRBJ1-5, with D perhaps matching TRBD1 (6 bases). Germline values: CDR1 MGHRA, CDR2 YSYEKL. The CDR3 totals 16 residues. Trimming removed 0 bases at V and 4 bases at J, with 13 bases between. Written as DNA, the CDR3 is TGCGCCAGCAGCCAAGAGGCATCACAGGGAAATCAGCCCCAGCATTTT. It codes for CASSQEASQGNQPQHF.

This chain uses TRBV15 with TRBJ2-5, with D unclear. Germline lookup yields CDR1 LNHNV and CDR2 YYDKDF (reference sequence). V was trimmed by 0 bases and J by 4 bases, leaving 6 bases between them. The CDR3 is 13 residues long. This CDR3 is CATSRDRSETQYF. In DNA form, the CDR3 reads TGTGCCACCAGCAGAGACAGGTCAGAGACCCAGTACTTC. Supplemented by reference TRBV15 and TRBJ2-5, the full variable domain reads DAMVIQNPRYQVTQFGKPVTLSCSQTLNHNVMYWYQQKSSQAPKLLFHYYDKDFNNEADTPDNFQSRRPNTSFCFLDIRSPGLGDTAMYLCATSRDRSETQYFGPGTRLLVL.

Ten or more counts support this clonotype. The rearrangement uses TRBV20-1 and TRBJ2-1; TRBD2 agrees at 12 bases. Germline loops: CDR1 DFQATT, CDR2 SNEGSKA (reference sequence). The CDR3 contains 11 residues. Losses at the gene ends were 7 bases for V and 13 bases for J; bases not matched to a gene: 5. In nucleotides, the CDR3 is TGCAGTGGGAGGACTAGCGGGATCCAGTTCTTC. This encodes CSGRTSGIQFF.

This clonotype was seen repeatedly, ten times or more. V gene TRBV7-2 combines with J gene TRBJ2-3; tentative D call: TRBD2 (5 bases). The CDR3 loop spans 15 amino acids. V lost 5 bases, J lost 0 bases, and 12 bases lay in between. Germline V gene lookup returns CDR1 SGHTA and CDR2 FQGNSA. DNA of the CDR3: TGTGCCAGCAGCCCAGACCCGGGGAGCACAGATACGCAGTATTTT. Encoded protein: CASSPDPGSTDTQYF.

This clonotype was found once. The rearrangement joins TRBV11-2 to TRBJ2-5; D not certain. The V and J ends lost 8 bases and 4 bases respectively, with 11 bases between them. Germline CDR1 and CDR2: SGHAT and FQNNGV. This CDR3 contains 12 residues. This CDR3 reads CASGNLIETQYF. As DNA, the CDR3 is TGTGCCAGCGGCAACTTGATAGAGACCCAGTACTTC. The variable domain in full, completed from reference TRBV11-2 and TRBJ2-5, reads EAGVAQSPRYKIIEKRQSVAFWCNPISGHATLYWYQQILGQGPKLLIQFQNNGVVDDSQLPKDRFSAERLKGVDSTLKIQPAKLEDSAVYLCASGNLIETQYFGPGTRLLVL.

Turning to this clonotype: A junction boundary mismatches the germline segment, possibly from a read error. V gene TRBV7-2 combines with J gene TRBJ2-1; unclear D gene. Germline V gene sequence: CDR1 SGHTA, CDR2 FQGNSA. The CDR3 totals 14 residues. CDR3 nucleotide sequence: TGTGCCAGCAGCCCGGACGGCGGATACAATGAGCGGTTCTTC. Its translation is CASSPDGGYNERFF.

Many counts were recorded for this clonotype. This sequence joins TRBV2 and TRBJ2-1; TRBD2 aligns across 12 bases. Germline CDR1 SNHLY, CDR2 FYNNEI. The CDR3 has 15 amino acids. The ends lost 4 bases at V and 7 bases at J; junction bases unmatched: 5. The DNA of the CDR3 is TGTGCCAGCAGTGGACTAGCGGGAGTTGGGAATGAGCAGTTCTTC. It is translated as CASSGLAGVGNEQFF.

This chain uses TRBV7-9 with TRBJ2-1; 9 nucleotides line up with TRBD2. The CDR3 covers 15 residues. V shed 2 bases and J 8 bases; nucleotides not matched to a gene: 7. Germline V gives CDR1 SEHNR, CDR2 FQNEAQ (reference sequence). CDR3 in amino acids: CASSLTAGGPYEQFF. The CDR3 DNA reads as TGTGCCAGCAGCTTAACGGCGGGAGGGCCTTATGAGCAGTTCTTC.

Turning to this clonotype: The junction does not match germline at one end; this may be a read error. The gene calls are TRBV7-8 and TRBJ2-1; D is undetermined. This CDR3 is 11 amino acids long. Germline assignment: CDR1 SGHVS and CDR2 FQNEAQ. The chain's CDR3 is CASSSPVGQFF. CDR3 bases: TGTGCCAGTAGCTCCCCCGTTGGGCAGTTCTTC.

In regard to this clonotype: Just one base apart from a much larger clone, this may be a read error. The chain carries TRBV5-1 and TRBJ1-1, with 7 positions matching TRBD1. From germline, CDR1 is SGHRS and CDR2 YFSETQ. V dropped 3 bases and J dropped 1; count of bases not matched to a gene: 9. The CDR3 consists of 16 residues. The CDR3 nucleotides read TGCGCCAGCAGCTCGGGACAGCGGGCCGGGAACACTGAAGCTTTCTTT. Translated, it gives CASSSGQRAGNTEAFF. The full variable domain, its missing parts supplied by reference TRBV5-1 and TRBJ1-1, is KAGVTQTPRYLIKTRGQQVTLSCSPISGHRSVSWYQQTPGQGLQFLFEYFSETQRNKGNFPGRFSGRQFSNSRSEMNVSTLELGDSALYLCASSSGQRAGNTEAFFGQGTRLTVV.

This clonotype was counted at least ten times. The chain has TRBV6-2 or TRBV6-3 and TRBJ1-2; D is uncertain. Trimming cost V 8 bases and J 6 bases, with 16 bases left between them. The germline CDR1 and CDR2 sequences are MNHEY and SVGEGT. This CDR3 spans 13 amino acids. DNA of the CDR3: TGTGCCAGCGTGGGGTCCACAAGCGATGGCTACACCTTC. Residues: CASVGSTSDGYTF.

This clonotype was seen ten or more times. This chain links TRBV7-9 with TRBJ2-3; 10 bases map to TRBD2. V was pared by 3 bases and J by 2 bases, with 2 bases of the junction left unmatched. CDR3 size: 15 residues. CDR1 and CDR2 from the germline V gene are SEHNR and FQNEAQ (reference sequence). The CDR3 region has the DNA TGTGCCAGCAGCTTGAGCGGGGGGGCCACAGATACGCAGTATTTT. It encodes CASSLSGGATDTQYF.

This clonotype was recorded many times. The J gene is TRBJ2-3, the V gene TRBV7-9, with D possibly matching TRBD2 (5 bases). Germline V gene data show CDR1 as SEHNR and CDR2 as FQNEAQ (reference sequence). With 7 bases removed from V and 14 bases from J, the gap between germline ends came to 16 bases. The CDR3 totals 11 residues. DNA of the CDR3: TGTGCCAGCACCATTTCGGACTTTATGTATTTT. Its protein is CASTISDFMYF. The whole variable domain, remainder taken from reference TRBV7-9 and TRBJ2-3, is DTGVSQNPRHKITKRGQNVTFRCDPISEHNRLYWYRQTLGQGPEFLTYFQNEAQLEKSRLLSDRFSAERPKGSFSTLEIQRTEQGDSAMYLCASTISDFMYFGPGTRLTVL.

There are many counts of this clonotype. The CDR3 reads CASSFGENQPQHF. In nucleotides, the CDR3 is TGTGCCAGCAGTTTTGGAGAAAATCAGCCCCAGCATTTT. The rearrangement links TRBV12-3 or TRBV12-4 to TRBJ1-5, with D uncertain. The V end was cut by 3 bases, the J end by 4 bases, with 7 bases between. The CDR3 is 13 residues long.

This clonotype appeared a single time. One junction end disagrees with the germline gene, perhaps due to a read error. V is TRBV20-1 and J is TRBJ1-5, with no clear D. This CDR3 comprises 14 residues. Germline lookup yields CDR1 DFQATT and CDR2 SNEGSKA (reference sequence). The CDR3 nucleotides are TGCAGTGCTAGCTACCGCGGTAGCAATCAGCCCCAACATTTT. As protein: CSASYRGSNQPQHF.

This clonotype was counted many times. The chain combines TRBV5-1 with TRBJ2-3, with D possibly being TRBD1 or TRBD2 (5 bases each). This CDR3 is 15 amino acids long. Germline assignment: CDR1 SGHRS and CDR2 YFSETQ. V was shortened by 0 bases and J by 6 bases, with 14 bases between the two germline ends. CDR3 protein: CASSLVGAGADTQYF. CDR3 DNA sequence: TGCGCCAGCAGCTTGGTTGGGGCCGGGGCGGATACGCAGTATTTT.

This clonotype was seen once. The junction does not match germline at one end; this may be a read error. This chain uses TRBV20-1 with TRBJ1-4; no firm D call. The CDR3 contains 14 residues. CDR1 and CDR2 (germline): DFQATT, SNEGSKA (reference sequence). CDR3 in DNA: TGCAGTGCCCCAAGGTCCATTTCTAATGAAAAACTGGTTTTT. Amino acid sequence: CSAPRSISNEKLVF.

At least ten counts were recorded for this clonotype. V gene TRBV28 combines with J gene TRBJ2-3, with 7 bases fitting TRBD1. The germline CDR1 and CDR2 sequences are MDHEN and SYDVKM. The CDR3 has 16 residues. V dropped 2 bases and J dropped 3; count of bases not matched to a gene: 8. CDR3 region: CASSLIDRAWTDTQYF. CDR3 in DNA: TGTGCCAGCAGTTTAATTGACAGGGCTTGGACAGATACGCAGTATTTT.

This clonotype was seen at least ten times. This chain links TRBV29-1 with TRBJ2-1, with 7 bases lining up with TRBD1. The CDR3 length is 13 residues. Per the germline V gene, CDR1 is SQVTM and CDR2 is ANQGSEA. V was pared by 8 bases and J by 5 bases, with 9 bases of the junction left unmatched. CDR3 sequence reads: CSIRRGWNNEQFF. Written as DNA, the CDR3 is TGCAGCATCCGCAGGGGGTGGAACAATGAGCAGTTCTTC.

Regarding this clonotype: Possible read error: a much larger clone is one base away. The J gene is TRBJ2-1, the V gene TRBV12-3 or TRBV12-4; 7 bases line up with TRBD2. J was trimmed by 9 bases and V by 6 bases; bases with no gene match: 5. CDR3 size: 12 residues. CDR3 DNA: TGTGCCAGCAGACGGGAGGACCCTGAGCAGTTCTTC. This translates into CASRREDPEQFF.

The chain is built from TRBV19 and TRBJ2-1; maybe TRBD2 (5 bases). Germline V gene lookup returns CDR1 LNHDA and CDR2 SQIVND (reference sequence). The V end lost 1 base, the J end lost 10 bases, and 17 bases lay between the germline ends. The CDR3 length is 15 residues. CDR3 sequence: CASSIVAETNAEQFF. In DNA form, the CDR3 reads TGTGCCAGTAGTATAGTGGCAGAGACTAATGCCGAGCAGTTCTTC.

The sample holds many counts of this clonotype. The V gene is TRBV2, the J gene TRBJ2-7, with D uncertain. The CDR3 covers 12 residues. V lost 9 bases to trimming and J lost 2 bases, with 11 bases between them. Germline lookup yields CDR1 SNHLY and CDR2 FYNNEI. In nucleotides, the CDR3 is TGTGCCAGTCGGGCCGGTACCTACGAGCAGTACTTC. Its protein product is CASRAGTYEQYF.

This clonotype was counted ten times or more. J is TRBJ2-7 and V is TRBV7-2, with D unclear. V shed 3 bases and J shed 6 bases, with 12 bases lying between them. The CDR3 sequence is 13 residues long. Per the germline V gene, CDR1 is SGHTA and CDR2 is FQGNSA. The CDR3 DNA reads as TGTGCCAGCAGCTTCTTTATTAAACGCGAGCAGTACTTC. Translation: CASSFFIKREQYF.